The 19 T cell receptor beta chains reported below all come from one sample, sequenced in a study of T cells after yellow fever vaccination. MiXCR, run by TCRdb on the 5' RACE reads, gives a single entry per CDR3 protein. The data contain a few hundred thousand distinct CDR3 sequences, approximately 4% of them seen just once; the ten biggest clones take up around 24%. Source: PBMCs, taken 5 days after the yellow fever booster vaccination. The receptors originated from a man aged 18-30 years who received the YFV17D yellow fever vaccine.

The table lists this clonotype with many counts. V usage is TRBV11-1 and J usage is TRBJ2-5; 7 nucleotides match TRBD2. J lost 2 bases, V lost 5 bases, and 5 bases had no gene match. Germline V gene data show CDR1 as SGHAT and CDR2 as FQDESV (reference sequence). The CDR3 totals 14 residues. CDR3 coding DNA: TGTGCCAGCAGCCGACAGCGGGATCAAGAGACCCAGTACTTC. Protein product: CASSRQRDQETQYF.

This clonotype has only a few counts. The chain links TRBV30 to TRBJ2-7; 8 bases are shared with TRBD1. The J segment lost 2 bases and the V segment lost 5 bases, leaving 8 bases of the junction unmatched. Germline V gives CDR1 GTSNPN, CDR2 SVGIG (reference sequence). This CDR3 contains 14 residues. The CDR3 spells CAWGDRTKTYEQYF. CDR3 DNA sequence: TGTGCCTGGGGGGACAGGACCAAGACCTACGAGCAGTACTTC.

This clonotype turned up a few times. The CDR3 is CASGTSGDSQETQYF. For the CDR3, the DNA is TGCGCCAGCGGGACTAGCGGGGATTCTCAAGAGACCCAGTACTTC. V usage is TRBV5-1 and J usage is TRBJ2-5, with 13 positions matching TRBD2. The CDR3 is made up of 15 amino acids. Germline assignment: CDR1 SGHRS and CDR2 YFSETQ. V lost 7 bases and J lost 2; bases outside the gene matches: 5.

The chain couples TRBV5-1 to TRBJ2-3; no reliable D call. V shed 4 bases and J shed 4 bases, with 7 bases lying between them. This CDR3 is 12 amino acids long. CDR1 and CDR2 (germline): SGHRS, YFSETQ. CDR3 residues: CASSRMPDTQYF. The CDR3 bases are TGCGCCAGCAGCCGAATGCCAGATACGCAGTATTTT.

This clonotype has a count of ten or more. This chain joins TRBV20-1 and TRBJ2-1, with 13 bases identical to TRBD2. The germline V gene has CDR1 DFQATT and CDR2 SNEGSKA (reference sequence). CDR3 length equals 20 residues. J lost 0 bases, V lost 3 bases, and 14 bases had no gene match. The CDR3 spells CSASRPGGLAGSHSYNEQFF. The CDR3, as DNA: TGCAGTGCTAGTCGACCAGGGGGACTAGCGGGGTCCCACTCCTACAATGAGCAGTTCTTC.

The chain employs TRBV28 and TRBJ2-3; D is undetermined. Trimming left V 2 bases short and J 2 bases short, with 8 bases between. Germline V CDR1 and CDR2: MDHEN, SYDVKM. The CDR3 has 14 residues. The CDR3 protein is CASSLSGDTDTQYF. CDR3 coding DNA: TGTGCCAGCAGTTTAAGTGGGGACACAGATACGCAGTATTTT.

This clonotype was found many times. V and J are TRBV20-1 and TRBJ2-5; TRBD1 matches 11 bases. Germline assignment: CDR1 DFQATT and CDR2 SNEGSKA (reference sequence). V was pared by 7 bases and J by 4 bases, with 8 bases of the junction left unmatched. The CDR3 has 14 residues. CDR3 region: CSGTGTGGPETQYF. The CDR3 DNA sequence: TGCAGTGGGACCGGGACAGGGGGTCCAGAGACCCAGTACTTC.

There are a few counts of this clonotype. The chain links TRBV5-4 to TRBJ2-2, with a tentative D call TRBD1 (6 bases). Germline lookup yields CDR1 SGHNT and CDR2 YYREEE (reference sequence). Trimming took 2 bases from V and 4 from J, leaving 18 bases between them. The CDR3 is 17 residues long. The CDR3 region has the DNA TGTGCCAGCAGCTTCAGGAGGTCAGGGGATCGCACCGGGGAGCTGTTTTTT. Protein: CASSFRRSGDRTGELFF.

This clonotype was counted a single time. V and J are TRBV7-2 and TRBJ1-6, with a possible D match to TRBD1 (6 bases). The CDR3 has 16 amino acids. The germline V gene encodes CDR1 SGHTA and CDR2 FQGNSA. V lost 6 bases to trimming and J lost 0 bases, with 12 bases between them. CDR3 in amino acids: CASRLGHSSYNSPLHF. The CDR3 region has the DNA TGTGCCAGCAGGCTGGGACACAGCTCCTATAATTCACCCCTCCACTTT. Variable domain in full (rest from reference TRBV7-2 and TRBJ1-6): GAGVSQSPSNKVTEKGKDVELRCDPISGHTALYWYRQSLGQGLEFLIYFQGNSAPDKSGLPSDRFSAERTGGSVSTLTIQRTQQEDSAVYLCASRLGHSSYNSPLHFGNGTRLTVT.

This clonotype was detected ten times or more. V is TRBV20-1 and J is TRBJ2-1; 9 positions match TRBD2. Germline CDR1 and CDR2: DFQATT and SNEGSKA (reference sequence). The CDR3 extends over 16 amino acids. J lost 6 bases, V lost 3 bases, and 12 bases had no gene match. For the CDR3, the DNA is TGCAGTGCTAGTCCTTACCCTCTAGCGGGGACCAATGAGCAGTTCTTC. Protein sequence: CSASPYPLAGTNEQFF.

This clonotype was detected only a few times. This CDR3 reads CASSSGPVYNEQFF. In nucleotides, the CDR3 is TGTGCCAGCAGCTCGGGGCCAGTCTACAATGAGCAGTTCTTC. This sequence joins TRBV3-1 and TRBJ2-1, with D perhaps being TRBD1 or TRBD2 (5 bases each). V was cut by 5 bases and J by 3 bases, with 11 bases left in between. Germline loops: CDR1 LGHDT, CDR2 YNNKEL (reference sequence). The CDR3 loop spans 14 amino acids.

This clonotype has only a few counts. The J gene is TRBJ2-1, the V gene TRBV4-3; 9 bases map to TRBD2. The CDR3 extends over 18 amino acids. After removal of 1 base from V and 7 bases from J, the junction contained 14 bases not matched to a gene. Germline V gene sequence: CDR1 LGHNA, CDR2 YSLEER. CDR3 in DNA: TGCGCCAGCAGCCAAGCCCCCCCTAGGAGCGGGGGGTGGAATGAGCAGTTCTTC. Its translation is CASSQAPPRSGGWNEQFF.

V usage is TRBV12-3 or TRBV12-4 and J usage is TRBJ2-5; D remains ambiguous. V was trimmed by 3 bases and J by 3 bases, leaving 14 bases between them. The CDR3 length is 15 residues. The CDR3 sequence: CASSFALRREETQYF. DNA of the CDR3: TGTGCCAGCAGTTTTGCGCTAAGGCGTGAAGAGACCCAGTACTTC.

This clonotype was observed a handful of times. The CDR3 region is CASSPTKGQETQYF. CDR3 bases: TGTGCCAGCAGCCCAACTAAGGGGCAAGAGACCCAGTACTTC. The chain has TRBV7-2 and TRBJ2-5; a weak D match, TRBD1 (5 bases). The CDR3 has 14 residues. The V and J ends lost 5 bases and 2 bases respectively, with 12 bases between them. CDR1 is SGHTA and CDR2 is FQGNSA in the germline V gene.

This clonotype has a handful of counts. V gene TRBV4-2 combines with J gene TRBJ2-4; 13 bases match TRBD2. This CDR3 region has 19 residues. J was trimmed by 6 bases and V by 3 bases; bases with no gene match: 14. Germline V gene data show CDR1 as LGHNA and CDR2 as YNFKEQ. The CDR3 bases are TGTGCCAGCAGCCATCCGCCCGGGACTAGCGGGGAGGTGGGAAACATTCAGTACTTC. It specifies CASSHPPGTSGEVGNIQYF.

This clonotype came up many times. V usage is TRBV29-1 and J usage is TRBJ2-2; TRBD1 is a possible D gene (5 bases). Per the germline V gene, CDR1 is SQVTM and CDR2 is ANQGSEA. V lost 7 bases, J lost 3 bases, and 18 bases lay in between. CDR3 length: 15 residues. The CDR3 protein is CSALTAGYYTGELFF. The CDR3 DNA follows: TGCAGCGCACTAACGGCAGGGTACTACACCGGGGAGCTGTTTTTT.

At least ten counts were recorded for this clonotype. The chain has TRBV4-2 and TRBJ2-7; D is ambiguous. There are 14 residues in the CDR3. The ends were cut back, 0 bases at V and 1 base at J, with 7 bases in the middle. CDR1 is LGHNA, CDR2 YNFKEQ, per germline. CDR3 coding DNA: TGTGCCAGCAGCCAAGATGGACCGTCCTACGAGCAGTACTTC. This sequence encodes CASSQDGPSYEQYF.

There are a few counts of this clonotype. The V gene is TRBV27, the J gene TRBJ2-5; 11 bases align to TRBD2. Germline V gene data show CDR1 as MNHEY and CDR2 as SMNVEV (reference sequence). V lost 5 bases, J lost 1 base, and 3 bases stayed unmatched. This CDR3 comprises 15 residues. The CDR3 loop is CASSGLAGRQETQYF. CDR3 DNA: TGTGCCAGCAGTGGACTAGCGGGCCGCCAAGAGACCCAGTACTTC.

The rearrangement joins TRBV5-4 to TRBJ1-2, with D maybe TRBD1 (5 bases). With 5 bases removed from V and 8 bases from J, the gap between germline ends came to 16 bases. CDR1 and CDR2 (germline): SGHNT, YYREEE (reference sequence). The CDR3 spans 13 residues. Written as DNA, the CDR3 is TGTGCCAGCAGGTATAGCGGGGGTCCAGGCTACACCTTC. This translates into CASRYSGGPGYTF. Looking up the rest from reference TRBV5-4 and TRBJ1-2 gives the full variable domain: ETGVTQSPTHLIKTRGQQVTLRCSSQSGHNTVSWYQQALGQGPQFIFQYYREEENGRGNFPPRFSGLQFPNYSSELNVNALELDDSALYLCASRYSGGPGYTFGSGTRLTVV.